Below, 3 T cell receptor beta chains from the same sample are listed, as sequenced in a study of blood T cell repertoires in COVID-19. Using immunoSEQ multiplex PCR, the repertoire was profiled, and TCRdb retains in-frame clones only, with some absent. The table lists 50,000 to 55,000 clones, approximately 85% of them singletons, with 6.5% in the top ten. Sequenced input: peripheral blood. These receptors originate from a man between 60 and 75 years old with acute or convalescent COVID-19.

This rearrangement joins TRBV2 to TRBJ2-3; 7 bases align to TRBD2. This CDR3 spans 16 amino acids. With V trimmed by 8 bases and J by 2 bases, 13 bases remained unmatched. Germline values: CDR1 SNHLY, CDR2 FYNNEI. The CDR3 region is CASGGQSSGYTDTQYF. CDR3 bases: TGTGCCAGCGGGGGTCAATCTAGCGGATACACAGATACGCAGTATTTT.

The V gene is TRBV12-3 or TRBV12-4, the J gene TRBJ1-2; D is ambiguous. CDR3 size: 11 residues. Trimming pared 5 bases from V and 5 bases from J, leaving 6 bases between. The CDR3 here is CASSRLYGYTF. For the CDR3, the DNA is TGTGCCAGCAGTCGTTTGTATGGCTACACCTTC.

This sequence joins TRBV20-1 and TRBJ1-1; TRBD1 matches 11 bases. CDR1 DFQATT and CDR2 SNEGSKA come from the germline V gene (reference sequence). The CDR3 runs 17 residues. Trimming at V came to 3 bases and at J to 4 bases, leaving 13 bases not matched to a gene. CDR3: CSASWLPPGQGGTEAFF. CDR3 DNA sequence: TGCAGTGCTAGTTGGTTACCCCCGGGACAGGGGGGCACTGAAGCTTTCTTT.